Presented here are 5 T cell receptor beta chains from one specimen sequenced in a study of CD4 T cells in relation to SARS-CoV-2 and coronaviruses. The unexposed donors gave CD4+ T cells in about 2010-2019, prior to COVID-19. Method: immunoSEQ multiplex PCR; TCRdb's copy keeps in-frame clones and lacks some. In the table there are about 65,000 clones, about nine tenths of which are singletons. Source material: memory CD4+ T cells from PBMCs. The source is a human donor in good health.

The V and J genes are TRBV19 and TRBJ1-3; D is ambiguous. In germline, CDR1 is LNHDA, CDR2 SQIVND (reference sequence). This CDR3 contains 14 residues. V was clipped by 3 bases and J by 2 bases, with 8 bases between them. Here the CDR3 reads CASSMTRPGNTIYF. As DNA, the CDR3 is TGTGCCAGTAGTATGACACGTCCTGGAAACACCATATATTTT.

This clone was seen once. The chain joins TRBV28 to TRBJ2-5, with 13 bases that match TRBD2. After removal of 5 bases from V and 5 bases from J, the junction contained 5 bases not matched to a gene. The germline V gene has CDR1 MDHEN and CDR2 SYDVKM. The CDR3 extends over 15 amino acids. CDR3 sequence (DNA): TGTGCCAGCAGTCCAGGACTAGCGGGAGATGAGACCCAGTACTTC. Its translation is CASSPGLAGDETQYF. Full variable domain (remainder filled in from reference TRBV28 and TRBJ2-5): DVKVTQSSRYLVKRTGEKVFLECVQDMDHENMFWYRQDPGLGLRLIYFSYDVKMKEKGDIPEGYSVSREKKERFSLILESASTNQTSMYLCASSPGLAGDETQYFGPGTRLLVL.

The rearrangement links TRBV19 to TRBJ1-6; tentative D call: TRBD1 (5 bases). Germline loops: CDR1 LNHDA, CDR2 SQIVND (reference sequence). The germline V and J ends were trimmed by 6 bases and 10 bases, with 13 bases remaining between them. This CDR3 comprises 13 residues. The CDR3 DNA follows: TGTGCCAGTAGATGGGGAAGGGACTCACCCCTCCACTTT. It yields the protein CASRWGRDSPLHF.

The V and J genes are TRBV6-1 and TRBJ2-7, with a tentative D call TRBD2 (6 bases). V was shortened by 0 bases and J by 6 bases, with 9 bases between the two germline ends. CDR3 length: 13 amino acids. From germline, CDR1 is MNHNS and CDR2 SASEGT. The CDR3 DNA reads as TGTGCCAGCAGTGAAGCGCGTAGCGGCGAGCAGTACTTC. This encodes CASSEARSGEQYF.

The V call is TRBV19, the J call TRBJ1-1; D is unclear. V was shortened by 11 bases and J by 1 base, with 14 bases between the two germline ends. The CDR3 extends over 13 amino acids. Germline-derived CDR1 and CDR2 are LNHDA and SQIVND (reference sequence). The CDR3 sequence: CACKEGPNTEAFF. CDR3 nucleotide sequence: TGTGCCTGCAAGGAGGGTCCGAACACTGAAGCTTTCTTT.